This TCR beta chain was found in a study of T cell responses to AZD1222 COVID-19 vaccine. The wider study: Second doses were pooled across both intervals (about 4 or about 12 weeks). Study findings and constraints: Clonal diversity was possibly underestimated, and the donors were mostly white British, with more females. Just six people given AZD1222 tested seropositive at baseline.

Worth noting for this clone: Its matching antigen is unknown.

TCRdb keeps only in-frame clones here, not all; method: immunoSEQ multiplex PCR. The sample holds about 160,000 clones; 93% are singletons and the top ten take over 0.8%. The length of the CDR3 is 14 residues. Per germline, CDR1 SGHRS and CDR2 YFSETQ. The germline V and J ends were trimmed by 1 base and 4 bases, with 11 bases remaining between them. The V call is TRBV5-1, the J call TRBJ1-1; D gene uncertain. The sequences come from peripheral blood, collected on day 0 of AZD1222 vaccination. This clonotype originated in an adult in good health. The CDR3 coding sequence is TGCGCCAGCAGCTTGTCCCTCGGAGCCACTGAAGCTTTCTTT. Protein: CASSLSLGATEAFF.